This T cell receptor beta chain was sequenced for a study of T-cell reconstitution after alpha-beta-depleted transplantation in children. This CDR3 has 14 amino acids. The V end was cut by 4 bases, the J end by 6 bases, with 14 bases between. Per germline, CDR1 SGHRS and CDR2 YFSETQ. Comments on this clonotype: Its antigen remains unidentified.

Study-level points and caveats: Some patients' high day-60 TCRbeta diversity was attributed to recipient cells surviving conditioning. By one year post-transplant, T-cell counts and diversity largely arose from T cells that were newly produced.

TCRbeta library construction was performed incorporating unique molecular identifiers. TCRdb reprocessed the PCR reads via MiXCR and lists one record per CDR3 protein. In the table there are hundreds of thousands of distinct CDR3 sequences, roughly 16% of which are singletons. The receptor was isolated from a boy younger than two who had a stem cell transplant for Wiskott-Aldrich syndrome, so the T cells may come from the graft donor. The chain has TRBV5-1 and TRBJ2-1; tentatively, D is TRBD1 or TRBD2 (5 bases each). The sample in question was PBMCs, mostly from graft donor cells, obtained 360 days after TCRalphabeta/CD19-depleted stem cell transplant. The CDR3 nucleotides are TGCGCCAGCAGCCTCGGGACCTTGCTCAATGAGCAGTTCTTC. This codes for CASSLGTLLNEQFF. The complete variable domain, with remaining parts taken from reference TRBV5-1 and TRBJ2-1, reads KAGVTQTPRYLIKTRGQQVTLSCSPISGHRSVSWYQQTPGQGLQFLFEYFSETQRNKGNFPGRFSGRQFSNSRSEMNVSTLELGDSALYLCASSLGTLLNEQFFGPGTRLTVL.